These 27 T cell receptor beta chains share one sample of origin, sequenced in a study of molecular identifiers for immune sequencing clone quantification. MiXCR, applied by TCRdb to the PCR reads, yields one record per CDR3 protein. The sample lists 100,000 or so distinct CDR3 sequences, 21% seen once, with approximately 1.1% in the top ten. Sample: naive CD8+ T cells from blood, with Jurkat cell RNA spiked in. Subset given: FACS-sorted CD8+CD4-CCR7+CD45RA+ naive T cells. These receptor sequences come from a human donor in good health. Some libraries in this study had Jurkat cell RNA spiked in.

As concerns this clonotype: One base away lies a much larger clone, so this may be a sequencing read error. The chain joins TRBV7-6 to TRBJ1-1; D not resolved. The germline V gene encodes CDR1 SGHVS and CDR2 FNYEAQ. Trimming cost V 4 bases and J 6 bases, with 12 bases left between them. CDR3 length: 13 amino acids. The CDR3 DNA sequence: TGTGCCAGCAGCTCCTTAGAAGGGCCTGAAGCTTTCTTT. This sequence encodes CASSSLEGPEAFF.

This clonotype was seen a handful of times. V and J are TRBV7-9 and TRBJ2-5; a possible D gene is TRBD1 (5 bases). The CDR3 contains 14 residues. CDR1 SEHNR and CDR2 FQNEAQ come from the germline V gene (reference sequence). Trimming pared 4 bases from V and 0 bases from J, leaving 9 bases between. CDR3 loop: CASSSDRNQETQYF. The CDR3 nucleotides are TGTGCCAGCAGCTCCGACAGAAACCAAGAGACCCAGTACTTC.

The rearrangement links TRBV28 to TRBJ2-2; D uncertain. V was cut by 4 bases and J by 7 bases, with 10 bases left in between. CDR1 is MDHEN and CDR2 is SYDVKM in the germline V gene. CDR3 length: 13 amino acids. The CDR3 DNA follows: TGTGCCAGCAGTTCCCGCCTAGGCGGGGAGCTGTTTTTT. It yields the protein CASSSRLGGELFF.

This clonotype was seen only a few times. The V call is TRBV24-1, the J call TRBJ2-5; perhaps TRBD1 as D (5 bases). Deletions cut 5 bases from V and 3 bases from J, with 15 bases between. This CDR3 is 15 amino acids long. The V gene's germline CDR1 is KGHDR and CDR2 SFDVKD. CDR3 protein: CATSAWGRNKETQYF. DNA of the CDR3: TGTGCCACCAGTGCCTGGGGCAGGAATAAAGAGACCCAGTACTTC.

This clonotype was picked up many times. The chain uses TRBV9 and TRBJ2-1; 9 bases line up with TRBD2. Losses at the gene ends were 3 bases for V and 8 bases for J; bases not matched to a gene: 18. The CDR3 has 18 residues. Per the germline V gene, CDR1 is SGDLS and CDR2 is YYNGEE. This CDR3 reads CASSDDGLAGNGGDEQFF. CDR3 coding DNA: TGTGCCAGCAGCGACGATGGTCTAGCGGGAAATGGAGGGGATGAGCAGTTCTTC. The entire variable domain, with the rest obtained from reference TRBV9 and TRBJ2-1, is as follows: DSGVTQTPKHLITATGQRVTLRCSPRSGDLSVYWYQQSLDQGLQFLIQYYNGEERAKGNILERFSAQQFPDLHSELNLSSLELGDSALYFCASSDDGLAGNGGDEQFFGPGTRLTVL.

This clonotype was counted many times. The rearrangement uses TRBV11-2 and TRBJ2-1; no clear D gene. The V end was cut by 1 base, the J end by 9 bases, with 10 bases between. CDR1 and CDR2 (germline): SGHAT, FQNNGV. The CDR3 runs to 13 residues. The CDR3 DNA follows: TGTGCCAGCAGCTTAGGTCTGTTCAGTGAGCAGTTCTTC. This gives the protein CASSLGLFSEQFF.

This clonotype was detected only a few times. This chain joins TRBV20-1 and TRBJ2-1; D call uncertain. The CDR3 has 14 amino acids. The germline V gene encodes CDR1 DFQATT and CDR2 SNEGSKA (reference sequence). Trimming removed 3 bases from V and 6 bases from J, with 15 bases in between. The CDR3 DNA reads TGCAGTGCTAGTTTCCGTCTTTCCGGCAATGAGCAGTTCTTC. The encoded protein is CSASFRLSGNEQFF.

J is TRBJ2-7 and V is TRBV7-9; 7 positions agree with TRBD1. Per germline, CDR1 SEHNR and CDR2 FQNEAQ (reference sequence). Trimming took 5 bases from V and 3 from J; bases not matched to a gene: 10. The CDR3 contains 15 residues. CDR3 loop: CASSAPGQLFYEQYF. The CDR3 region has the DNA TGTGCCAGCAGCGCGCCGGGACAGCTTTTCTACGAGCAGTACTTC.

In this sample, this clonotype turned up many times. V gene TRBV20-1 combines with J gene TRBJ2-7, with D possibly being TRBD2 (5 bases). In germline, CDR1 is DFQATT, CDR2 SNEGSKA (reference sequence). V was clipped by 6 bases and J by 0 bases, with 12 bases between them. The CDR3 sequence is 13 residues long. The CDR3 reads CSAALGVSYEQYF. In DNA, the CDR3 is TGCAGTGCGGCGCTCGGGGTCTCCTACGAGCAGTACTTC.

This clonotype appeared many times. The genes are TRBV7-9 and TRBJ2-3; 7 nucleotides agree with TRBD2. Germline lookup yields CDR1 SEHNR and CDR2 FQNEAQ (reference sequence). This CDR3 comprises 15 residues. Trimming at V came to 5 bases and at J to 2 bases, leaving 7 bases not matched to a gene. This chain's CDR3 is CASSPLADITDTQYF. In nucleotides, the CDR3 is TGTGCCAGCAGCCCGCTAGCGGACATCACAGATACGCAGTATTTT.

This clonotype has only a few counts. The gene calls are TRBV4-1 and TRBJ2-7; D uncertain. CDR1 is MGHRA and CDR2 is YSYEKL in the germline V gene. The V and J ends lost 1 base and 1 base respectively, with 11 bases between them. The CDR3 covers 15 residues. CDR3 nucleotides: TGCGCCAGCAGCCAAGTCCACATCCAGTCCTACGAGCAGTACTTC. It encodes CASSQVHIQSYEQYF.

This clonotype appeared a few times. The chain couples TRBV10-3 to TRBJ2-7, with D unresolved. In germline, CDR1 is ENHRY, CDR2 SYGVKD. The germline V and J ends were trimmed by 3 bases and 6 bases, with 18 bases remaining between them. There are 15 residues in the CDR3. Written as DNA, the CDR3 is TGTGCCATCAGTGAAGGGCAACTGGGTACTACCGAGCAGTACTTC. Amino acid sequence: CAISEGQLGTTEQYF.

This clonotype was observed at least ten times. The chain links TRBV29-1 to TRBJ2-1, with D tentatively TRBD2 (6 bases). The CDR3 covers 11 residues. From germline, CDR1 is SQVTM and CDR2 ANQGSEA. V was clipped by 3 bases and J by 12 bases, with 12 bases between them. The CDR3: CSVEWGERQFF. The CDR3 DNA follows: TGCAGCGTTGAGTGGGGGGAACGGCAGTTCTTC.

This clonotype was observed at least ten times. This sequence joins TRBV30 and TRBJ2-7; TRBD1 matches 8 bases. The CDR3 loop spans 14 amino acids. V shed 3 bases and J 3 bases; nucleotides not matched to a gene: 7. Germline V gene data show CDR1 as GTSNPN and CDR2 as SVGIG (reference sequence). The CDR3 is CAWSAGTGYYEQYF. CDR3 nucleotide sequence: TGTGCCTGGAGCGCCGGGACAGGCTACTACGAGCAGTACTTC. Looking up the rest from reference TRBV30 and TRBJ2-7 gives the full variable domain: SQTIHQWPATLVQPVGSPLSLECTVEGTSNPNLYWYRQAAGRGLQLLFYSVGIGQISSEVPQNLSASRPQDRQFILSSKKLLLSDSGFYLCAWSAGTGYYEQYFGPGTRLTVT.

This clonotype was seen repeatedly, ten times or more. This chain links TRBV20-1 with TRBJ2-7; 7 bases agree with TRBD2. V shed 6 bases and J 2 bases; nucleotides not matched to a gene: 7. CDR1 and CDR2 from the germline V gene are DFQATT and SNEGSKA (reference sequence). This CDR3 region has 13 residues. CDR3 nucleotide sequence: TGCAGTGCCCGGACTAGACAACCCTACGAGCAGTACTTC. Amino acid sequence: CSARTRQPYEQYF.

The genes are TRBV29-1 and TRBJ1-2; TRBD1 is a possible D gene (5 bases). The germline gives CDR1 SQVTM, CDR2 ANQGSEA. This CDR3 comprises 14 residues. V lost 0 bases, J lost 2 bases, and 10 bases lay in between. CDR3 nucleotides: TGCAGCGTTGAAGATCGACAGACAAACTATGGCTACACCTTC. It is translated as CSVEDRQTNYGYTF.

This clonotype was detected ten times or more. The chain carries TRBV29-1 and TRBJ2-7, with 9 bases lining up with TRBD1. Germline V CDR1 and CDR2: SQVTM, ANQGSEA. Trimming at V came to 7 bases and at J to 5 bases, leaving 6 bases not matched to a gene. This CDR3 contains 12 residues. The CDR3 DNA reads TGCAGCGGGGACAGGGTCGAGGACGAGCAGTACTTC. Amino acids: CSGDRVEDEQYF.

This chain uses TRBV12-3 or TRBV12-4 with TRBJ1-2; tentative D call: TRBD1 (5 bases). This CDR3 region has 14 residues. V was trimmed by 4 bases and J by 8 bases, leaving 17 bases between them. Here the CDR3 reads CASSSPWGLEGYTF. As DNA, the CDR3 is TGTGCCAGCAGTTCCCCCTGGGGGTTGGAAGGCTACACCTTC.

This clonotype was observed many times. The chain uses TRBV4-3 and TRBJ2-1; D possibly uses TRBD1 or TRBD2 (5 bases each). V lost 0 bases and J lost 0, with 12 bases in between. The CDR3 has 17 amino acids. CDR1 is LGHNA and CDR2 is YSLEER in the germline V gene. The DNA of the CDR3 is TGCGCCAGCAGCCAAGATCCGGGACCCAGCTCCTACAATGAGCAGTTCTTC. Translation: CASSQDPGPSSYNEQFF.

In its sample, this clonotype was seen a few times. This chain uses TRBV24-1 with TRBJ2-1, with 11 bases lining up with TRBD2. CDR1 and CDR2 from the germline V gene are KGHDR and SFDVKD. The CDR3 sequence is 17 residues long. The trim removed 5 bases at V and 0 bases at J, leaving 5 bases unmatched. This CDR3 is CATSGTSGSHSYNEQFF. CDR3 nucleotides: TGTGCCACCAGTGGGACTAGCGGGTCCCACTCCTACAATGAGCAGTTCTTC.

On this clonotype itself: A much bigger clone sits one base away, suggesting this may be a read error. The V call is TRBV7-6, the J call TRBJ2-2; TRBD2 matches at 9 bases. The V gene's germline CDR1 is SGHVS and CDR2 FNYEAQ. J gave up 1 base and V 8 bases, and 5 bases lay outside the gene matches. The CDR3 length is 15 residues. CDR3 loop: CASGKTSGNTGELFF. Here the CDR3 DNA reads TGTGCCAGCGGCAAGACTAGCGGGAACACCGGGGAGCTGTTTTTT.

In its sample, this clonotype was seen many times. The rearrangement links TRBV5-4 to TRBJ2-5, with 7 bases aligning to TRBD2. There are 14 residues in the CDR3. The germline V gene has CDR1 SGHNT and CDR2 YYREEE (reference sequence). V lost 4 bases, J lost 5 bases, and 8 bases stayed unmatched. CDR3 sequence reads: CASSQDWGGETQYF. The CDR3 DNA reads as TGTGCCAGCAGCCAGGACTGGGGAGGGGAGACCCAGTACTTC.

This clonotype was recorded at least ten times. This chain links TRBV25-1 with TRBJ2-1, with D perhaps TRBD1 (6 bases). The CDR3 sequence is 13 residues long. The germline CDR1 and CDR2 sequences are MGHDK and SYGVNS. V was clipped by 1 base and J by 8 bases, with 9 bases between them. The DNA of the CDR3 is TGTGCCAGCAGTGAATTCCCAGGGGATGAGCAGTTCTTC. It translates to CASSEFPGDEQFF.

This chain joins TRBV4-1 and TRBJ2-7, with 10 bases aligning to TRBD2. Trimming cost V 0 bases and J 5 bases; bases outside gene matches: 10. The CDR3 covers 17 residues. CDR1 MGHRA and CDR2 YSYEKL come from the germline V gene. CDR3 amino acids: CASSQDMASGSGNEQYF. Here the CDR3 DNA reads TGCGCCAGCAGCCAAGATATGGCTAGCGGGAGTGGGAACGAGCAGTACTTC.

At least ten counts were recorded for this clonotype. The J gene is TRBJ2-2, the V gene TRBV5-4, with a weak D call TRBD2 (6 bases). With 2 bases removed from V and 1 base from J, the gap between germline ends came to 9 bases. CDR3 length: 15 amino acids. CDR1 and CDR2 from the germline V gene are SGHNT and YYREEE (reference sequence). The CDR3 region is CASSFTSWNTGELFF. Here the CDR3 DNA reads TGTGCCAGCAGCTTTACTAGCTGGAACACCGGGGAGCTGTTTTTT.

The J gene is TRBJ2-2, the V gene TRBV20-1; D unclear. Between the trimmed V and J ends, which lost 4 bases and 4 bases, there was a span of 16 bases. Per the germline V gene, CDR1 is DFQATT and CDR2 is SNEGSKA (reference sequence). CDR3 size: 15 residues. The CDR3 coding sequence is TGCAGTGCTACCCCCAGCTTAACGGGCACCGGGGAGCTGTTTTTT. Translating it yields CSATPSLTGTGELFF.

The rearrangement joins TRBV18 to TRBJ1-2, with D unclear. This CDR3 has 12 residues. CDR1 and CDR2 from the germline V gene are KGHSH and LQKENI. The V end was cut by 2 bases, the J end by 6 bases, with 7 bases between. The DNA for the CDR3 is TGTGCCAGCTCACCAAGCGGGAATGGCTACACCTTC. This sequence encodes CASSPSGNGYTF.